The entry below describes one T cell receptor beta chain. This record belongs to a study of blood T cell repertoires in COVID-19. On the study more broadly: The United States, Italy and Spain were the sources of the acute and convalescent COVID-19 samples.

The table came from immunoSEQ multiplex PCR; TCRdb's copy has only in-frame clones and leaves some out. This table has about 120,000 clones, roughly 80% appearing once. J lost 6 bases, V lost 1 base, and 12 bases had no gene match. CDR3 size: 18 residues. In germline, CDR1 is LNHNV, CDR2 YYDKDF (reference sequence). The receptor's source is a man aged 25-45 years with acute or convalescent COVID-19. Source material: peripheral blood. The chain joins TRBV15 to TRBJ2-2, with 9 bases matching TRBD2. CDR3 in amino acids: CATSRVPGSGSSAGELFF. The CDR3 DNA is TGTGCCACCAGCAGAGTCCCGGGTAGCGGGAGTTCTGCCGGGGAGCTGTTTTTT.